The T cell receptor (beta chain) described here comes from a study of T cells after yellow fever vaccination. The junction had 16 bases not matched to a gene; V was cut back by 7 bases and J by 5 bases. This CDR3 has 18 amino acids. CDR1 is SNHLY, CDR2 FYNNEI, per germline. 5'RACE template switching generated TCR cDNA, adding a universal primer site and UMIs. Via MiXCR, TCRdb re-called the 5' RACE reads, giving one row per CDR3 protein. The sample yields some 170,000 distinct CDR3 sequences, roughly 9% seen once. The sequence was obtained from a man aged 18 to 29 who received the YFV17D yellow fever vaccine. Here the sequenced sample was CD8+ T cells sorted from PBMCs, taken 45 days after the yellow fever booster vaccination. V is TRBV2 and J is TRBJ2-2, with 10 bases fitting TRBD2. The CDR3 protein is CASTGSGGKYAWTGELFF. As DNA, the CDR3 is TGTGCCAGCACGGGTAGCGGGGGGAAATACGCGTGGACCGGGGAGCTGTTTTTT. The full variable domain, in which reference TRBV2 and TRBJ2-2 provide the parts outside the CDR3, is EPEVTQTPSHQVTQMGQEVILRCVPISNHLYFYWYRQILGQKVEFLVSFYNNEISEKSEIFDDQFSVERPDGSNFTLKIRSTKLEDSAMYFCASTGSGGKYAWTGELFFGEGSRLTVL.